This T cell receptor beta chain is from a study of T cells expressing NK-cell markers. Study-level information: HCMV serostatus: seven of eight sequenced donors positive, one negative.

Notes on the study in general: Clarity on HCMV specificity was lacking for the expanded NKG2C+ T cell clones. CD8+ T cells in 5 or 6 donors included dominant NKG2C+ clonotypes at about 1.0-8%.

Worth noting for this clonotype: What it recognizes is unknown.

Libraries used 5'RACE template switching adding universal primer site and UMIs. TCRdb reanalyzed the 5' RACE reads and collapses them to one entry per CDR3 protein, without DNA. The listing records 400,000 to 550,000 distinct CDR3 sequences. CDR3 length: 12 amino acids. Germline V gene data show CDR1 as GTSNPN and CDR2 as SVGIG (reference sequence). Material: blood T cells: a sorted CD56 or NKG2C T cell subset, CD4+ or CD8+ T cells, or bulk PBMC T cells (not recorded which). This TCR derives from a woman between 18 and 70 years old in good health. This rearrangement joins TRBV30 to TRBJ2-1. CDR3 amino acids: CAWSSGVPEQFF.